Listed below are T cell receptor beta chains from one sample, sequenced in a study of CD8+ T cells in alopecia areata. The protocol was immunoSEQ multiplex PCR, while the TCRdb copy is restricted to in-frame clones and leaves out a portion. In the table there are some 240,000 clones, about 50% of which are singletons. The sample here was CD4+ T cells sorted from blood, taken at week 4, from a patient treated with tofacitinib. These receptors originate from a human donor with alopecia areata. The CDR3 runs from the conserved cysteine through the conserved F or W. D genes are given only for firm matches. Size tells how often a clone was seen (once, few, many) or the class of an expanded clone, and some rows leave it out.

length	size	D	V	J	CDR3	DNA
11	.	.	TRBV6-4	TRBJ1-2	CASWGGYGYTF	TGTGCCAGCTGGGGGGGTTATGGCTACACCTTC
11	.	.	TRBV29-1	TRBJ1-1	CSAGHNTEAFF	TGCAGCGCCGGACACAACACTGAAGCTTTCTTT
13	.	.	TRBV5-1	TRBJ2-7	CASSVQGPYEQYF	TGCGCCAGCAGCGTTCAGGGGCCCTACGAGCAGTACTTC
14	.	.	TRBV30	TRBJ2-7	CAWSVLDTPYEQYF	TGTGCCTGGAGTGTCCTGGACACTCCCTACGAGCAGTACTTC
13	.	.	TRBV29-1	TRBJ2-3	CSSGGREGDTQYF	TGCAGCTCCGGGGGCAGGGAAGGAGATACGCAGTATTTT
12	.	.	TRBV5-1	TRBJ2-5	CASSLGTETQYF	TGCGCCAGCAGCTTGGGGACTGAGACCCAGTACTTC
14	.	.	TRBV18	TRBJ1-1	CASSPGQPNTEAFF	TGTGCCAGCTCACCAGGACAGCCGAACACTGAAGCTTTCTTT
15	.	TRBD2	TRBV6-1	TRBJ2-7	CASTAGSGALDEQYF	TGTGCCAGCACCGCCGGCAGCGGGGCCCTTGACGAGCAGTACTTC
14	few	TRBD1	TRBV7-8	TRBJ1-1	CASSPGTANTEAFF	TGTGCCAGCAGCCCCGGGACAGCGAACACTGAAGCTTTCTTT
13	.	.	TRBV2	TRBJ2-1	CASALGGAGEQFF	TGTGCCAGCGCCTTGGGGGGGGCTGGTGAGCAGTTCTTC
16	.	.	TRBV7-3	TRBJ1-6	CASSLGGSSYNSPLHF	TGTGCCAGCAGCTTAGGAGGAAGCTCCTATAATTCACCCCTCCACTTT
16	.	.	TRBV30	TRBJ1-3	CAWRPLKDVSGNTIYF	TGTGCCTGGCGGCCATTAAAGGACGTCTCTGGAAACACCATATATTTT
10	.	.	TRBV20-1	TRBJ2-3	CSAHTDTQYF	TGCAGTGCTCACACAGATACGCAGTATTTT
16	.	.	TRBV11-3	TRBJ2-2	CASSFITGTNTGELFF	TGTGCCAGCAGCTTTATTACCGGGACGAACACCGGGGAGCTGTTTTTT
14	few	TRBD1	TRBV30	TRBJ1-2	CAWNGKQGHYGYTF	TGTGCCTGGAACGGAAAACAGGGGCACTATGGCTACACCTTC
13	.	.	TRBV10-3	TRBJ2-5	CAINVSGKETQYF	TGTGCCATCAATGTCTCGGGGAAAGAGACCCAGTACTTC
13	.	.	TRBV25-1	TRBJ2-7	CASRQESSYEQYF	TGTGCCAGCAGACAGGAATCCTCCTACGAGCAGTACTTC
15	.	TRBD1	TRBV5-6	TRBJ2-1	CASSFEGQGYNEQFF	TGTGCCAGCAGCTTTGAGGGACAGGGCTACAATGAGCAGTTCTTC
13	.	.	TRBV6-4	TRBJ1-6	CASSTTGDSPLHF	TGTGCCAGCAGTACTACTGGGGACTCACCCCTCCACTTT
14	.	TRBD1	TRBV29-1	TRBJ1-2	CSVEGGGQGYGYTF	TGCAGCGTTGAAGGCGGGGGACAGGGATATGGCTACACCTTC
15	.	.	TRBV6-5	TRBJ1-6	CASSYESSYNSPLHF	TGTGCCAGCAGTTATGAGAGCTCCTATAATTCACCCCTCCACTTT
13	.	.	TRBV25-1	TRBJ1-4	CATQSATNEKLFF	TGTGCCACCCAGTCTGCAACTAATGAAAAACTGTTTTTT
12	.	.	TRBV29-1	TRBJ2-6	CSVEEGANVLTF	TGCAGCGTCGAGGAGGGGGCCAACGTCCTGACTTTC
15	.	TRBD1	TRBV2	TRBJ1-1	CASSKDRALNTEAFF	TGTGCCAGCAGTAAGGACAGGGCACTGAACACTGAAGCTTTCTTT
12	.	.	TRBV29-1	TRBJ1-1	CSVGQRNTEAFF	TGCAGCGTTGGACAGAGGAACACTGAAGCTTTCTTT
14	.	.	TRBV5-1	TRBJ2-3	CASSFGGFTDTQYF	TGCGCCAGCAGCTTTGGAGGGTTCACAGATACGCAGTATTTT
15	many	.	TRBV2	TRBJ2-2	CASSEDGAHTGELFF	TGTGCCAGCAGTGAAGACGGGGCACACACCGGGGAGCTGTTTTTT
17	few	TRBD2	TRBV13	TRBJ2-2	CASSPLEAGAATGELFF	TGTGCCAGCAGCCCTCTTGAAGCGGGGGCCGCCACCGGGGAGCTGTTTTTT
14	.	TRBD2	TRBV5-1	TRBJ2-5	CASSSTSGVGTQYF	TGCGCCAGCAGCTCCACTAGCGGGGTAGGGACCCAGTACTTC
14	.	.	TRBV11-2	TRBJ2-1	CASSLNERQSKQFF	TGTGCCAGCAGCTTGAATGAGAGACAGAGCAAGCAGTTCTTC
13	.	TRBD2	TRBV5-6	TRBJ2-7	CASSHAGGDEQYF	TGTGCCAGCAGCCATGCCGGGGGGGACGAGCAGTACTTC
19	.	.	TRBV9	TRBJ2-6	CASSAETAYRRSGANVLTF	TGTGCCAGCAGCGCGGAGACGGCCTATCGGCGCTCTGGGGCCAACGTCCTGACTTTC
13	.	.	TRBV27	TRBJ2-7	CASSADGPYEQYF	TGTGCCAGCAGCGCGGACGGGCCCTACGAGCAGTACTTC
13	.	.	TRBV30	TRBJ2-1	CAWSSSGYNEQFF	TGTGCCTGGAGTTCGTCGGGCTACAATGAGCAGTTCTTC
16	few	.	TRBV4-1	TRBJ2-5	CASSQESGGPQETQYF	TGCGCCAGCAGCCAAGAGTCAGGGGGGCCACAAGAGACCCAGTACTTC
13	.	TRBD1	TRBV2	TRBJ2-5	CASSYRGRETQYF	TGTGCCAGCAGTTACAGGGGGCGGGAGACCCAGTACTTC
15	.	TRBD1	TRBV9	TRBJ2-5	CASSVVSGGRETQYF	TGTGCCAGCAGCGTAGTATCAGGGGGAAGAGAGACCCAGTACTTC
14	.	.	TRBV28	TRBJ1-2	CASSLSDTGYGYTF	TGTGCCAGCAGTCTTTCTGATACGGGCTATGGCTACACCTTC
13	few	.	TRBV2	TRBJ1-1	CASSLQVNTEAFF	TGTGCCAGCAGCTTACAGGTGAACACTGAAGCTTTCTTT
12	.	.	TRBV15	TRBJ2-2	CATSTYTGELFF	TGTGCCACCAGCACATACACCGGGGAGCTGTTTTTT
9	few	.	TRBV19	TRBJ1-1	CATFLEAFF	TGTGCCACCTTCCTAGAAGCTTTCTTT
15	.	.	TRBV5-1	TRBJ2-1	CASSLGDFRGNEQFF	TGCGCCAGCAGCTTGGGTGACTTCAGGGGCAATGAGCAGTTCTTC
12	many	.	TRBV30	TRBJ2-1	CAWSVSQAKGFF	TGTGCCTGGAGTGTGTCCCAGGCAAAGGGGTTCTTC
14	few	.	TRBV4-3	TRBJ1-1	CASSQDRFRAEAFF	TGCGCCAGCAGCCAAGATCGATTCCGTGCTGAAGCTTTCTTT
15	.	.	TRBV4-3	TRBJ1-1	CASSQDSVQFTEAFF	TGCGCCAGCAGCCAAGATAGTGTACAGTTCACTGAAGCTTTCTTT
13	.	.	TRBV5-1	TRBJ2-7	CASSFDRTYEQYF	TGCGCCAGCAGCTTCGACCGGACCTACGAGCAGTACTTC
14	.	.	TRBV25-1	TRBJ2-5	CASSATTGQETQYF	TGTGCCAGCAGTGCAACGACGGGTCAAGAGACCCAGTACTTC
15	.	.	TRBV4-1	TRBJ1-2	CASSQGGSGPYGYTF	TGCGCCAGCAGCCAAGGCGGCAGCGGACCCTATGGCTACACCTTC
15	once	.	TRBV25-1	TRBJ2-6	CASSDRFAGANVLTF	TGTGCCAGCAGTGATAGGTTCGCCGGGGCCAACGTCCTGACTTTC
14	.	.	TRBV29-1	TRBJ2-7	CSVARTGNSYEQYF	TGCAGCGTTGCCCGAACAGGGAATAGCTACGAGCAGTACTTC
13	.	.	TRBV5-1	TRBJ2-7	CASGEDRHYEQYF	TGCGCCAGCGGGGAAGACAGGCACTACGAGCAGTACTTC
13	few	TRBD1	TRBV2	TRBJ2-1	CASRTGGYNEQFF	TGTGCCAGCAGGACAGGGGGATACAATGAGCAGTTCTTC